This TCR beta chain was identified during a study of T cells in Graves' hyperthyroidism and ophthalmopathy (dated by TCRdb to about 2019). A note on the overall study: Peripheral blood samples were taken at initial diagnosis, before any treatment was given. To identify distinguishing TCR V-J signatures, a discovery cohort of around 98 patients was used, comprising 43 with Graves' ophthalmopathy and 55 to 65 with stable Graves' hyperthyroidism. Prospective prediction of ophthalmopathy was tested in an independent validation cohort of some 19 hyperthyroidism patients and some 17 patients who later progressed to ophthalmopathy. For training and testing, the roughly 100 patients in the discovery cohort were randomly divided in a 7:3 ratio. The study also compared thyroid tissue and blood T-cell repertoires from more than 5 Graves' hyperthyroidism patients. After blood sampling, hyperthyroidism patients were treated with methimazole at a starting dose of 30 mg daily, and ophthalmopathy patients were treated with high-dose intravenous methylprednisolone. TCR Vbeta CDR3 sequencing of 120 to 150 peripheral blood samples (more than 40 ophthalmopathy, about 75 hyperthyroidism and approximately 17 progressor patients) is reported in the paper.

The TCR beta CDR3 regions were amplified from the RNA transcripts. The TCR CDR3 was subjected to a first round of RT-PCR using the HTBI primer set and the Qiagen OneStep RT-PCR kit. A second multiplex PCR round built the libraries, followed by size selection and purification. The libraries were sequenced on an Illumina HiSeq2000 using paired-end 100 bp reads. In the paper's pipeline: SOAPnuke was used to process the raw data, removing reads that contained adapters or uncalled bases, had a mean Phred below 15, or lacked an exact match to the constant primer or identifier. High-quality paired reads were merged using COPE v1.2.5, and each unique nucleotide sequence was defined as a clonotype. MiTCR v1.1 was used to align clonotypes to the IMGT TRBV, TRBD and TRBJ reference segments. Analysis was restricted to V-J combinations with a frequency above 0.0001, which covered 98% to 99.2% of repertoires. The TCS score was defined as F50 (clonal expansion) divided by E x V (chaos), with BLOSUM62-based TCRdist calculated between CDR3 peptides within each V-J. Welch's t-statistics and random forest reduced 514 V-J features to 10 to 15, which were used in a naive Bayes classifier (R e1071). TCRdb reprocessed the public reads (quality trimming at Q25 with fastp, clone calling with MiXCR) and kept in-frame beta chains. Rows matching on CDR3 protein sequence are summarized as one entry with the most common DNA and genes. The V and J calls reflect TCRdb's pipeline rather than the authors' work. Here the sample has approximately 590,000 distinct CDR3 sequences; 15% to 19% occur a single time. Clones ranked in the top ten supply approximately 7.4% of the sample.

What the work shows at the level of the full study, not this receptor alone: In validation, progression to ophthalmopathy was predicted by the model with roughly 69% sensitivity and approximately 78% specificity, a median of around 6.5 months before onset. No statistical method was used to fix the sample size in advance, and group allocation was not hidden from the investigators. Most expanded thyroid clonotypes (frequency above 0.001) were also detected in blood, a finding suggesting that blood repertoires may reflect thyroid immune responses. A model built on a 13 V-J signature distinguished ophthalmopathy from stable hyperthyroidism, reaching about 88% sensitivity and about 81% specificity in cross-validation and 80%/75% in testing.

The germline V gene (reference sequence) sets CDR1 to LNHNV and CDR2 to YYDKDF. Relative to germline, V is 6 bases shorter and J is 2 bases shorter, with 16 bases between their ends. Its CDR3 holds 15 amino acids, cysteine through phenylalanine. Only the CDR3 region is kept as DNA, spanning 45 bases read in frame from base 1. Stable Graves' hyperthyroidism was defined as no progression to ophthalmopathy during 18 months of follow-up. The hyperthyroidism patients were between 18 and 65 years old and newly diagnosed, with a disease duration of less than 2 months. Any patient with an uncontrolled infection, another autoimmune disease, pregnancy or lactation was excluded. Diagnoses relied on clinical symptoms, serum thyroxine and TRAb, thyroid ultrasound and orbital computed tomography. PBMCs were separated from roughly 9.6 ml of fresh peripheral blood using Ficoll-Paque density gradient centrifugation. Total RNA was extracted with Trizol reagent, and quality was checked on an Agilent 2100 Bioanalyzer.

Only a few counts were recorded for this clonotype. Its target antigen remains unknown. No per-base quality is available; no much larger clone lies one base away. The chain joins TRBV15 to TRBJ1-2, with TRBD1 perhaps the D gene, on 6 matching bases. Sequencing input: blood. The receptor was isolated from a woman in her twenties or thirties with Graves' hyperthyroidism. CDR3 reads: CATRTSGQGNYGYTF. The DNA sequence is TGTGCCACCAGAACTTCGGGACAAGGAAACTATGGCTACACCTTC.